The 5 T cell receptor beta chains reported below all come from one sample, sequenced in a study of T-cell memory formation after mild COVID-19. TCRdb itself ran the 5' RACE reads through MiXCR, one entry per CDR3 protein. The table has approximately 7,700 distinct CDR3 sequences, under 40% seen once. The sample taken for sequencing was PBMCs or a T cell subset sorted from them (not recorded which). Every receptor here comes from an adult woman who had mild COVID-19 (a few samples of this study predate the infection). Cell type and time point are not known.

V gene TRBV15 combines with J gene TRBJ2-3; the D gene is possibly TRBD2 (7 bases). The CDR3 spans 18 residues. Trimming shortened V by 1 base and J by 1 base, and 18 bases separated the two germline ends. CDR1 and CDR2 (germline): LNHNV, YYDKDF (reference sequence). The CDR3 is CATSRVRGAPDGTDTQYF. CDR3 in DNA: TGTGCCACCAGCAGAGTACGGGGGGCGCCGGACGGCACAGATACGCAGTATTTT.

At least ten counts were recorded for this clonotype. This sequence joins TRBV7-8 and TRBJ2-1; either TRBD1 or TRBD2 may supply D (6 bases each). The CDR3 sequence is 15 residues long. The germline V and J ends were trimmed by 5 bases and 3 bases, with 14 bases remaining between them. CDR1 and CDR2 (germline): SGHVS, FQNEAQ. CDR3 in amino acids: CASSPLGGGYNEQFF. The CDR3 DNA reads as TGTGCCAGCAGCCCGTTGGGGGGCGGCTACAATGAGCAGTTCTTC.

This clonotype came up many times. V usage is TRBV13 and J usage is TRBJ2-3; 9 positions agree with TRBD2. The CDR3 extends over 15 amino acids. The germline V gene has CDR1 PRHDT and CDR2 FYEKMQ (reference sequence). The ends lost 5 bases at V and 4 bases at J; junction bases unmatched: 7. As DNA, the CDR3 is TGTGCCAGCAGCACCCCGACTAGCGGAGCAGATACGCAGTATTTT. Its protein is CASSTPTSGADTQYF.

V gene TRBV12-3 or TRBV12-4 combines with J gene TRBJ2-3; TRBD2 aligns across 7 bases. Trimming removed 3 bases from V and 5 bases from J; junction bases left unmatched: 5. This CDR3 has 14 residues. The CDR3 spells CASSFSSGLDTQYF. The DNA of the CDR3 is TGTGCCAGCAGTTTTTCTAGCGGTCTAGATACGCAGTATTTT.

The CDR3 DNA follows: TGTGCCAGCAGCTCCCGTTGGGCGGGGGCCATCACAGATACGCAGTATTTT. Translated, it gives CASSSRWAGAITDTQYF. The chain joins TRBV7-6 to TRBJ2-3, with D tentatively TRBD2 (7 bases). CDR1 and CDR2 from the germline V gene are SGHVS and FNYEAQ. The CDR3 loop spans 17 amino acids. Trimming took 4 bases from V and 2 from J, leaving 19 bases between them.